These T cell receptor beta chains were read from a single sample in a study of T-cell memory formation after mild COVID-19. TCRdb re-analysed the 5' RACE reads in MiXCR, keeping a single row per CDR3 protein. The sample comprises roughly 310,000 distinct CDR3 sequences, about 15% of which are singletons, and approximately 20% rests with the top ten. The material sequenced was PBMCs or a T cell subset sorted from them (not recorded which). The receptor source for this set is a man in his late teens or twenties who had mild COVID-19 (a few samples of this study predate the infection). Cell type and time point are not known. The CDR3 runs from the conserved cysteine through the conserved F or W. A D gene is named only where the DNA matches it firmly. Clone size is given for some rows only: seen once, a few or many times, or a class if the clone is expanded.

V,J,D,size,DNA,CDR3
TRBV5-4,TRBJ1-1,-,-,TGTGCCAGCAGCTTGGATCAGGGGTACACTGAAGCTTTCTTT,CASSLDQGYTEAFF
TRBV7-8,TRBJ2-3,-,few,TGTGCCAGCCGTCTGTACAGCACAGATACGCAGTATTTT,CASRLYSTDTQYF
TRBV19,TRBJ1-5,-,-,TGTGCCAGTAGTATCAGGGGCGGGGATAGCAATCAGCCCCAGCATTTT,CASSIRGGDSNQPQHF
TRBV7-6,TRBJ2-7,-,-,TGTGCCAGCAGCTCGTACAGGGAAACCTACGAGCAGTACTTC,CASSSYRETYEQYF
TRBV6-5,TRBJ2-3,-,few,TGTGCCAGCAGCTCAGAGGGGTGGGCAGATACGCAGTATTTT,CASSSEGWADTQYF
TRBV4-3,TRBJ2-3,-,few,TGCGCCAGCAGCCCTATCGGATGGGGGGCTGACACAGATACGCAGTATTTT,CASSPIGWGADTDTQYF
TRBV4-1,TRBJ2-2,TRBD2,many,TGCGCCAGCAGCCTATCAGGGCGCCTAGCGGGAGCCGGGGAGCTGTTTTTT,CASSLSGRLAGAGELFF
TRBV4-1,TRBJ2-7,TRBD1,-,TGCGCCAGCAGCCAATCTCTTTCATGGGGACAGGGTTCCTACGAGCAGTACTTC,CASSQSLSWGQGSYEQYF
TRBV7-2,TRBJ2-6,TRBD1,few,TGTGCCAGCAGCTTTGGCAGGGGGCTGGGGGCCAACGTCCTGACTTTC,CASSFGRGLGANVLTF
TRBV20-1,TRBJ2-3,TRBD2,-,TGCAGTTTCAGCGGGGGGGCAACAGATACGCAGTATTTT,CSFSGGATDTQYF
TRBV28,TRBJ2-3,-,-,TGTGCCAGCACCCGAGGGGACCGTCGCACAGATACGCAGTATTTT,CASTRGDRRTDTQYF
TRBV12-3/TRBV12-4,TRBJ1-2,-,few,TGTGCCAGCAGTCACTCCCTAACAGATAACTATGGCTACACCTTC,CASSHSLTDNYGYTF
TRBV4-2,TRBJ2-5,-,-,TGTGCCAGCAGCCAAGTTGGGCAGGGAGAGGAGACCCAGTACTTC,CASSQVGQGEETQYF
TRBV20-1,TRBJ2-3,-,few,TGCAGTGCTAGAGATCGAGGGGACACAGATACGCAGTATTTT,CSARDRGDTDTQYF
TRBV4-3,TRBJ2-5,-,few,TGCGCCAGCAGCCAAGATTCAGGGCGGCAAGAGACCCAGTACTTC,CASSQDSGRQETQYF
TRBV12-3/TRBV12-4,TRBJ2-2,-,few,TGTGCCAGCAGAAATCGGCCAATAAACACCGGGGAGCTGTTTTTT,CASRNRPINTGELFF
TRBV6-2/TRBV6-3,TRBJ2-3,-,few,TGTGCCTCAACCCTCCAGGCGGGGTCGAGGGGTACGCAGTATTTT,CASTLQAGSRGTQYF
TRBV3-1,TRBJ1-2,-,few,TGTGCCAGCAGCCAAGCCCCCGGAAGAAACCTCTATGGCTACACCTTC,CASSQAPGRNLYGYTF
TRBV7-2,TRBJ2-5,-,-,TGTGCCAGCAGGTTCAAGGGGCCTCAAGAGACCCAGTACTTC,CASRFKGPQETQYF
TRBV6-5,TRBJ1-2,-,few,TGTGCCAGCAGAAACCGCCCGGGCCTTGGGGACTATGGCTACACCTTC,CASRNRPGLGDYGYTF
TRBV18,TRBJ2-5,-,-,TGTGCCAGCTCACCACAAGGGGTGGAGACCCAGTACTTC,CASSPQGVETQYF
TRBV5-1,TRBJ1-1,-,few,TGCGCCAGCAGCTTGGGGGATACAGGGAACACTGAAGCTTTCTTT,CASSLGDTGNTEAFF